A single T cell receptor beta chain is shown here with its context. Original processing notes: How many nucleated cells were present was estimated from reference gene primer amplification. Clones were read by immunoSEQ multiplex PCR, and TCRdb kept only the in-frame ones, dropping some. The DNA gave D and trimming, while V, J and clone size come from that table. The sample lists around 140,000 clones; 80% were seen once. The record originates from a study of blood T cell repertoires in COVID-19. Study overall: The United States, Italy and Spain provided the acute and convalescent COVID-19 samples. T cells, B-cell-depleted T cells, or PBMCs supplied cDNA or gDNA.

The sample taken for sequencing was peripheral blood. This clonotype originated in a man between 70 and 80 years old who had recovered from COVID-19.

CDR3 bases: TGTGCCAGCAGCTTGCGCGGGACAGGGGTCGACGAGCAGTACTTC. Protein: CASSLRGTGVDEQYF. V usage is TRBV5-6 and J usage is TRBJ2-7; 10 nucleotides align to TRBD1. CDR3 size: 15 residues. V was clipped by 1 base and J by 5 bases; unmatched bases: 6. The germline V gene has CDR1 SGHDT and CDR2 YYEEEE.